A selection of T cell receptor beta chains follows, all from one sample in a study of blood T cell repertoires in COVID-19. Method: immunoSEQ multiplex PCR; TCRdb's copy keeps in-frame clones and lacks some. The sample lists approximately 350,000 clones, approximately 89% occurring once. What was sequenced was peripheral blood. The receptor source for this set is a woman in her late teens or twenties who had recovered from COVID-19. Both conserved end residues are part of each CDR3. Fields, in order: J gene, V gene, clone size, CDR3 protein. Not every row has a clone size; where given, it reads once, few, many or a size class.

>TRBJ2-1|TRBV5-1|few
CASSSLSGSSYNEQFF
>TRBJ2-1|TRBV5-1|.
CASSLETSGTLFF
>TRBJ2-4|TRBV5-4|.
CASSSRGKNIQYF
>TRBJ1-1|TRBV25-1|.
CASSDTGAGTEAFF
>TRBJ2-5|TRBV7-2|.
CASSFQIAGGEETQYF
>TRBJ2-3|TRBV2|.
CASSRASGTGSDTQYF
>TRBJ2-2|TRBV4-1|once
CASSQGARGTGELFF
>TRBJ1-1|TRBV21-1|once
CASSSPQGAAEAFF
>TRBJ1-2|TRBV24-1|.
CATPPWGRGYTF
>TRBJ1-2|TRBV11-2|.
CASSLESLNYGYTF
>TRBJ2-2|TRBV6-1|.
CASSERGVPTGELFF
>TRBJ1-1|TRBV11-3|.
CASSLDQGANTEAFF
>TRBJ1-6|TRBV27|.
CASRKQAYSPLHF
>TRBJ1-2|TRBV4-3|.
CASSREPGQGFSGGYTF
>TRBJ2-5|TRBV7-2|.
CASSPTSGSLSGETQYF
>TRBJ1-1|TRBV25-1|.
CASSVQSNTEAFF
>TRBJ2-1|TRBV24-1|.
CATSESGSTNEQFF
>TRBJ2-2|TRBV5-6|.
CASYKWEGINTGELFF
>TRBJ1-4|TRBV4-3|.
CASSQDYGGEKLFF
>TRBJ2-5|TRBV18|.
CASFNGIDETQYF
>TRBJ2-5|TRBV10-3|.
CATGLQETQYF
>TRBJ2-3|TRBV2|.
CASSGAGAGTDTQYF
>TRBJ2-1|TRBV29-1|.
CSVEEEGGLAGGEQFF
>TRBJ1-2|TRBV6-2/TRBV6-3|.
CASTPATDSYGYTF
>TRBJ1-5|TRBV14|few
CASSLRTNQPQHF
>TRBJ1-1|TRBV24-1|.
CATSDPGRETEAFF
>TRBJ2-1|TRBV19|.
CASKVETSLSYNEQFF
>TRBJ1-2|TRBV30|.
CAWKTLDRDYGYTF
>TRBJ1-2|TRBV12-3/TRBV12-4|.
CASSLADRGYTF
>TRBJ1-6|TRBV4-3|.
CASSQDLPDRAPPLHF
>TRBJ1-1|TRBV4-3|once
CASSQDNRGKTEAFF
>TRBJ1-2|TRBV3-1/TRBV3-2|.
CASSQAGGFVDGYTF
>TRBJ1-1|TRBV7-9|.
CASSLQGPTPGEAFF
>TRBJ1-6|TRBV27|once
CASSPSNSPLHF
>TRBJ2-1|TRBV2|.
CASRISSGRGSYNEQFF
>TRBJ1-1|TRBV5-4|.
CASSPGSKGASTEAFF
>TRBJ2-3|TRBV19|.
CASKIAGEFTDTQYF
>TRBJ2-3|TRBV10-3|.
CAIQKGGDTQYF
>TRBJ1-2|TRBV6-1|.
CASSEAHVWYYGYTF
>TRBJ2-1|TRBV14|.
CASSPFGEGTYNEQFF
>TRBJ1-5|TRBV6-6|.
CASSYDPQGPPQHF
>TRBJ2-5|TRBV12-3/TRBV12-4|.
CASSIQETQYF
>TRBJ2-5|TRBV3-1/TRBV3-2|.
CASSQDPGQGRETQYF
>TRBJ2-1|TRBV5-1|.
CASSSFTINEQFF
>TRBJ1-6|TRBV18|.
CASSPEGPKNSPLHF
>TRBJ2-2|TRBV6-2/TRBV6-3|.
CASSYGQITGELFF
>TRBJ1-5|TRBV3-1/TRBV3-2|.
CASSQDSHSNQPQHF
>TRBJ2-2|TRBV19|.
CASSPRTAPTGELFF
>TRBJ1-1|TRBV28|.
CASRRQNTEAFF
>TRBJ2-3|TRBV5-4|.
CASSVQGGQGAPDTQYF
>TRBJ1-4|TRBV28|.
CASSLWGPEEKLFF
>TRBJ1-5|TRBV29-1|.
CSVGTGGGGQPQHF
>TRBJ2-3|TRBV5-1|.
CASSLVRTGGVGDTQYF
>TRBJ2-3|TRBV21-1|.
CACGGVADTQYF
>TRBJ1-1|TRBV4-3|.
CASSQEYEMQAFF